The clone carrying this T cell receptor beta chain was found a few times. Its matching antigen is unknown. TCRdb itself ran the reads through MiXCR, one entry per CDR3 protein. The data show fewer than 30,000 distinct CDR3 sequences, more than 20% seen once. V was clipped by 10 bases and J by 2 bases, with 19 bases between them. The CDR3 has 15 residues. These data are taken from a study of T cell repertoires in cytomegalovirus infection. Study as a whole: HLA-C-restricted CMV epitopes, recently identified, and well-studied HLA-B-restricted ones were used by the study. Public TCR beta signatures provided an indication of both CMV infection and a matching HLA type.

Regarding the study as a whole: The response measured ex vivo was dominated by TCR beta clonotypes (HLA-C-restricted and CMV-specific).

The chain is built from TRBV12-3 or TRBV12-4 and TRBJ2-3; maybe TRBD1 (7 bases). Material: CD8+ T cells from cultured PBMCs, obtained from culture after CMV antigen stimulation. The clonotype originates from a human donor in good health (CMV status not recorded). Some clones in this sample may be carry-over from other donors' samples. CDR3 sequence reads: CATTWRGRDTDTQYF. CDR3 coding DNA: TGTGCCACAACATGGAGGGGGCGGGACACAGATACGCAGTATTTT.